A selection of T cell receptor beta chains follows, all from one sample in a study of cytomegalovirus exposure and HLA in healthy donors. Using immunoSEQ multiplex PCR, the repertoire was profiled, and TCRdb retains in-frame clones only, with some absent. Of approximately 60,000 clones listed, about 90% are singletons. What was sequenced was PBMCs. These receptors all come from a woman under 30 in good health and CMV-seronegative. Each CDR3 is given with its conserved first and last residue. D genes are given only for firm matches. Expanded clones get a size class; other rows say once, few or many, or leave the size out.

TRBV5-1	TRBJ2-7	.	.	CASSFGEAYEQYF	TGCGCCAGCAGCTTTGGAGAAGCCTACGAGCAGTACTTC
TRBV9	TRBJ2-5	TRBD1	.	CASSTLGQGETQYF	TGTGCCAGCAGCACATTAGGACAGGGAGAGACCCAGTACTTC
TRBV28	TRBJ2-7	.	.	CASSSGFHEQYF	TGTGCCAGCAGTTCAGGGTTTCACGAGCAGTACTTC
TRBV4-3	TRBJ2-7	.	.	CASSPSTGRYEQYF	TGCGCCAGCAGCCCCTCGACAGGCCGCTACGAGCAGTACTTC
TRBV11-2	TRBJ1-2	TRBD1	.	CASREGGQGAYGYTF	TGTGCCAGCCGAGAGGGGGGACAGGGGGCCTATGGCTACACCTTC
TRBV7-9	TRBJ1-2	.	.	CASSLQGKGGYTF	TGTGCCAGCAGCTTACAGGGAAAGGGTGGCTACACCTTC
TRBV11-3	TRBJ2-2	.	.	CASSSVNGENTGELFF	TGTGCCAGCAGCTCCGTGAACGGGGAGAACACCGGGGAGCTGTTTTTT
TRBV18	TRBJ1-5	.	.	CASSPGTPNSNQPQHF	TGTGCCAGCTCACCAGGGACACCTAATAGCAATCAGCCCCAGCATTTT
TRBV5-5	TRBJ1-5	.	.	CASSYGPDSNQPQHF	TGTGCCAGCTCTTATGGCCCTGATAGCAATCAGCCCCAGCATTTT
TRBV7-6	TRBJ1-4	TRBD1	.	CASSLAQRGLNEKLFF	TGTGCCAGCAGCTTAGCGCAAAGGGGGCTAAATGAAAAACTGTTTTTT
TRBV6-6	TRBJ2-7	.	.	CASSYGQPSSYEQYF	TGTGCCAGCAGTTACGGTCAACCGAGCTCCTACGAGCAGTACTTC
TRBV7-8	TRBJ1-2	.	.	CASSLRARNYGYTF	TGTGCCAGCAGCTTGCGGGCCAGAAACTATGGCTACACCTTC
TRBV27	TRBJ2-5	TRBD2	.	CASSLRGGGGRETQYF	TGTGCCAGCAGTCTCCGCGGGGGGGGCGGAAGAGAGACCCAGTACTTC
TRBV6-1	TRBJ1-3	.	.	CASSDYVVSGNTIYF	TGTGCCAGCAGTGATTATGTTGTCTCTGGAAACACCATATATTTT
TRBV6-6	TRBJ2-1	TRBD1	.	CASNPRGLGYNEQFF	TGTGCCAGCAATCCCAGGGGGCTGGGGTACAATGAGCAGTTCTTC
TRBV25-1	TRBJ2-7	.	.	CASSSGPSYEQYF	TGTGCCAGCAGTAGCGGACCCTCCTACGAGCAGTACTTC
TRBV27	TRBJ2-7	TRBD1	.	CASRTGEYEQYF	TGTGCCAGCAGGACAGGGGAATACGAGCAGTACTTC
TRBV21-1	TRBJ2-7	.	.	CAAGDTYLRPAVYEQYF	TGTGCCGCGGGGGACACGTACCTTAGGCCCGCGGTCTACGAGCAGTACTTC
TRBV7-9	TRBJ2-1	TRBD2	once	CASSLIAGGYNEQFF	TGTGCCAGCAGCTTAATAGCGGGGGGCTACAATGAGCAGTTCTTC
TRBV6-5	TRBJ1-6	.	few	CASSPQTGNSPLHF	TGTGCCAGCAGTCCCCAGACGGGTAATTCACCCCTCCACTTT
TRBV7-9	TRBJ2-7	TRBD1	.	CASSRTGDTSYEQYF	TGTGCCAGCAGTCGGACAGGCGATACTTCCTACGAGCAGTACTTC
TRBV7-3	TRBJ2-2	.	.	CASSLMGGANTGELFF	TGTGCCAGCAGCTTAATGGGCGGGGCCAACACCGGGGAGCTGTTTTTT
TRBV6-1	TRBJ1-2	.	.	CATGLKYYGYTF	TGTGCCACAGGACTGAAATACTATGGCTACACCTTC
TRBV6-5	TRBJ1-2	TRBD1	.	CASRTPGQPRGYTF	TGTGCCAGCAGGACACCGGGACAGCCCCGAGGCTACACCTTC
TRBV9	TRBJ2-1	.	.	CASSVQSSSDREGNEQFF	TGTGCCAGCAGCGTACAATCGTCATCGGACAGGGAGGGCAATGAGCAGTTCTTC
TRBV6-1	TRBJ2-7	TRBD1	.	CASSDADRGGYEQYF	TGTGCCAGCAGTGACGCGGACAGGGGGGGCTACGAGCAGTACTTC
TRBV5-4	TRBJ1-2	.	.	CASSYDRIFGYTF	TGTGCCAGCAGCTACGACAGGATATTTGGCTACACCTTC
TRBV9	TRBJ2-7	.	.	CASSPGGNSYEQYF	TGTGCCAGCAGCCCCGGAGGTAACTCCTACGAGCAGTACTTC
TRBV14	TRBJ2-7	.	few	CASSLGQIYEQYF	TGTGCCAGCAGCCTAGGACAGATCTACGAGCAGTACTTC
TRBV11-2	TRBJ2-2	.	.	CASSFKLTGELFF	TGTGCCAGCAGCTTTAAGCTGACCGGGGAGCTGTTTTTT
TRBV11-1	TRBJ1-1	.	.	CASSLPAGPWADTEAFF	TGTGCCAGCAGCTTACCGGCAGGCCCGTGGGCTGACACTGAAGCTTTCTTT